The subject of this entry is one TCR beta chain. Its antigen is not yet known. Per-nucleotide qualities are absent, and no much larger clonotype sits a single base away. Per the publication, the time point label means: baseline before first vaccination. Samples from vaccinated people were obtained from the UK trials COV001 and COV002, which included a single-blind randomized controlled phase 2/3 trial of AZD1222 (ChAdOx1 nCoV-19) in healthy adults. For TCRbeta chain sequencing, PBMC samples were collected from trial participants at day 0 and at day 28 after the second dose. This sample was included in a study of T cell responses to AZD1222 COVID-19 vaccine (dated by TCRdb to the early 2020s). With regard to the full study: AZD1222 recipients given second doses at about 4 weeks or at about 12 weeks were pooled, since spike-specific TCR depth and breadth were not found to differ between the two schedules. TCR sequencing was performed for more than 230 trial participants, of whom about 200 were given two doses of AZD1222 and some 25 were given two doses of MenACWY control vaccine. Trial participants were enrolled into age subgroups of 18-55, 56-69 and 70-plus years, which contained approximately 150, 30 and 60 TCR-sequenced participants, respectively. Overall study results and their limits: Vaccine-associated CD4 TCRs spanned the whole spike protein, with dominant responses in regions 160-218 and 743-854. Because no samples from the day 14 peak response were available, repertoires could be characterized only after the peak T cell response. Most participants were white British and females outnumbered males, and the authors suggested that clonal diversity may have been underestimated. Reportedly, close to half of the unique spike-specific TCRs recognized epitopes lying outside the regions that are mutated in the B.1.351 and B.1.1.7 variants. A significant rise in spike-specific TCR breadth and depth was observed after two AZD1222 doses relative to day 0 and relative to MenACWY recipients. In the small 56-69-year group, the increase in depth fell short of significance, most likely because of low power. Conclusions about previously exposed vaccinees are limited because only a handful of AZD1222 recipients were SARS-CoV-2 seropositive at baseline.

Inclusive of the bounding cysteine and phenylalanine, the CDR3 is 12 residues long. Here the CDR3 DNA is all that survives: 36 bases in frame from base 1. V and J are truncated by 1 base and 0 bases respectively, leaving an intervening sequence of 1 base. Per the germline V gene (reference sequence), SGHNT is the CDR1 and YYREEE is the CDR2. The CDR3 regions of human TCRbeta chains were analyzed by immunosequencing. From the authors' description of their analysis: TCRs in the repertoires were matched against a reference library of SARS-CoV-2-specific TCRs that had been generated with the MIRA antigen-specificity platform. Breadth was defined as the fraction of unique TCRs that were SARS-CoV-2-associated. Depth was defined as the fraction of total T cells that were SARS-CoV-2-associated. Each spike-specific TCR was assigned to its reactive spike region and to a CD4 or CD8 class using the MIRA data. Log10-transformed breadth and depth values were compared by one-way ANOVA with Sidak's multiple comparisons tests. The source is immuneACCESS, and TCRdb retained only in-frame sequences with V and J called. Part of the clones is not carried over; for the studies checked, unresolved V genes explain less than half of this, and the remainder is unexplained. V, J and clone size are those of that table, while D and trimming were read from the DNA. This sample holds over 85,000 clones; nearly 90% were observed only once. Jointly, the top ten make up approximately 3% of the sample.

This clonotype was obtained from an adult in good health. The starting material was peripheral blood, obtained on day 0 of AZD1222 vaccination. The sequence is built from TRBV5-4 and TRBJ2-5; the D gene assignment is ambiguous. In nucleotides, the sequence is TGTGCCAGCAGCTTGTACCAAGAGACCCAGTACTTC. It specifies CASSLYQETQYF.